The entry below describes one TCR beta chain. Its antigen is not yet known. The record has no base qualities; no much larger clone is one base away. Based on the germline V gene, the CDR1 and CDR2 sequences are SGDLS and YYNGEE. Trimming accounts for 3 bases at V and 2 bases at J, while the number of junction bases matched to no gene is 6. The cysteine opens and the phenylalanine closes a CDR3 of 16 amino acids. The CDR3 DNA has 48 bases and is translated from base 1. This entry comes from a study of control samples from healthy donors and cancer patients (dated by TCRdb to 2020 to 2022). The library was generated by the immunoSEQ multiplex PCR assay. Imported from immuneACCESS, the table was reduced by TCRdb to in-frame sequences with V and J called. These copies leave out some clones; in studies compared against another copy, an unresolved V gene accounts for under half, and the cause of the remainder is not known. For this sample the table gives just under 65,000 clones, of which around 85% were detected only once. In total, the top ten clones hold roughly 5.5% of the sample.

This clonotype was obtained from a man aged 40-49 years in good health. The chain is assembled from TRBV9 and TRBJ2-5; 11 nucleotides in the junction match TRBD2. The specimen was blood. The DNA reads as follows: TGTGCCAGCAGCGCGCGACTAGCGGGGACACAAGAGACCCAGTACTTC. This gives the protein CASSARLAGTQETQYF.